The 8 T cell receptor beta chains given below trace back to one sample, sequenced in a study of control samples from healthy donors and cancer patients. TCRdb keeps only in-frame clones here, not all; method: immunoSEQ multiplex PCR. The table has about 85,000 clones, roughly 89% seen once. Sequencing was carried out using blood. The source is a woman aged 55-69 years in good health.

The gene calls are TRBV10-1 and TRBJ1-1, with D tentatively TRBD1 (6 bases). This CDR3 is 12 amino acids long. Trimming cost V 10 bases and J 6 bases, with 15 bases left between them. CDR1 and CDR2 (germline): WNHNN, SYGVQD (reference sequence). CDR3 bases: TGCGCCATACAGGGATTACTGCCTGAAGCTTTCTTT. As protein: CAIQGLLPEAFF.

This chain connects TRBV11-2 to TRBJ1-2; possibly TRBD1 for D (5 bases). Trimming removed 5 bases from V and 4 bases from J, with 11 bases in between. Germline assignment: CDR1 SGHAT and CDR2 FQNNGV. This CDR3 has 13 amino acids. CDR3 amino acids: CASSPDSAYGYTF. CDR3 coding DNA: TGTGCCAGCAGCCCTGACAGCGCCTATGGCTACACCTTC.

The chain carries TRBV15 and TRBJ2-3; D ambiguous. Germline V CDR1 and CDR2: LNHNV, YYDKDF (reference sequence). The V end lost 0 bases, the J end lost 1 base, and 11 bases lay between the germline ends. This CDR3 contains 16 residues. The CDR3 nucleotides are TGTGCCACCAGCAGAGACCGCTTAGAGGGCACAGATACGCAGTATTTT. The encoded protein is CATSRDRLEGTDTQYF.

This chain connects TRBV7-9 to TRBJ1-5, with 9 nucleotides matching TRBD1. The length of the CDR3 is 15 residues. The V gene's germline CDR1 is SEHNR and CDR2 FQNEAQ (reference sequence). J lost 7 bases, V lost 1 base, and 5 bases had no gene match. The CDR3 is CASSLGTGEGQPQHF. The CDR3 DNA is TGTGCCAGCAGCTTAGGGACAGGGGAGGGACAGCCCCAGCATTTT.

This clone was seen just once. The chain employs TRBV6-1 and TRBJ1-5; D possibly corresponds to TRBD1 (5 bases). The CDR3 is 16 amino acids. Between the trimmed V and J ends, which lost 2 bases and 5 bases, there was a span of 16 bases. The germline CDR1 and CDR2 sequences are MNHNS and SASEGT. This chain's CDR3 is CASSEKGAGGYQPQHF. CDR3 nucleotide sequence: TGTGCCAGCAGTGAAAAGGGTGCGGGGGGATATCAGCCCCAGCATTTT.

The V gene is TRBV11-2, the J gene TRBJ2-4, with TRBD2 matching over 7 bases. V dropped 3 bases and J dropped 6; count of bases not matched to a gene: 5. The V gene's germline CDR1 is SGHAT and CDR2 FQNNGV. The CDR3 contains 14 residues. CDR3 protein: CASSFAGVGNIQYF. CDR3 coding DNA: TGTGCCAGCAGCTTTGCGGGAGTTGGAAACATTCAGTACTTC.

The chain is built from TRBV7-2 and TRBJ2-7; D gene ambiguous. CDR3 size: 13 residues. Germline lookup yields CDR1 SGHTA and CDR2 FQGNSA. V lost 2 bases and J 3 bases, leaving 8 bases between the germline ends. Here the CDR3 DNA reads TGTGCCAGCAGCTTATTCCTAGACTACGAGCAGTACTTC. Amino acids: CASSLFLDYEQYF.

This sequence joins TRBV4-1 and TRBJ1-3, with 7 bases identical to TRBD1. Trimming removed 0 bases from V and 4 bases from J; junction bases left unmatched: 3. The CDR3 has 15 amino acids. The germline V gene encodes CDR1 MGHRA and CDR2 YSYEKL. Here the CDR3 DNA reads TGCGCCAGCAGCCAAGACAGGGGGGTCGGAAACACCATATATTTT. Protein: CASSQDRGVGNTIYF.